This T cell receptor beta chain was found in a study of shared clonotypes between healthy human individuals. This clone has a single count. What it recognizes is unknown. Regarding the study as a whole: A limitation of the genetic and exposure-history diversity represented arose from few donors.

Unsorted samples, those not sorted, used some 90 million PBMCs for genomic DNA. Input per replicate PCR of unsorted PBMC was about 270 ng DNA, corresponding to around 28,000 T cell genomes. Clones were read by immunoSEQ multiplex PCR, and TCRdb kept only the in-frame ones, dropping some. The sample records fewer than 700,000 clones, roughly 79% being singletons. The CDR3 spans 13 residues. Germline CDR1 SQVTM, CDR2 ANQGSEA. Trimming took off 2 bases at V and 4 bases at J, with 6 bases between the two ends. The sample consisted of PBMCs. This sequence originates from a woman between 35 and 50 years old in good health. Some clones in this sample may be carry-over from other donors' samples. J is TRBJ2-6 and V is TRBV29-1; D unresolved. The CDR3 sequence: CSVEKQGANVLTF. CDR3 nucleotides: TGCAGCGTTGAAAAACAGGGGGCCAACGTCCTGACTTTC. The entire variable domain, with the rest obtained from reference TRBV29-1 and TRBJ2-6, is as follows: SAVISQKPSRDICQRGTSLTIQCQVDSQVTMMFWYRQQPGQSLTLIATANQGSEATYESGFVIDKFPISRPNLTFSTLTVSNMSPEDSSIYLCSVEKQGANVLTFGAGSRLTVL.